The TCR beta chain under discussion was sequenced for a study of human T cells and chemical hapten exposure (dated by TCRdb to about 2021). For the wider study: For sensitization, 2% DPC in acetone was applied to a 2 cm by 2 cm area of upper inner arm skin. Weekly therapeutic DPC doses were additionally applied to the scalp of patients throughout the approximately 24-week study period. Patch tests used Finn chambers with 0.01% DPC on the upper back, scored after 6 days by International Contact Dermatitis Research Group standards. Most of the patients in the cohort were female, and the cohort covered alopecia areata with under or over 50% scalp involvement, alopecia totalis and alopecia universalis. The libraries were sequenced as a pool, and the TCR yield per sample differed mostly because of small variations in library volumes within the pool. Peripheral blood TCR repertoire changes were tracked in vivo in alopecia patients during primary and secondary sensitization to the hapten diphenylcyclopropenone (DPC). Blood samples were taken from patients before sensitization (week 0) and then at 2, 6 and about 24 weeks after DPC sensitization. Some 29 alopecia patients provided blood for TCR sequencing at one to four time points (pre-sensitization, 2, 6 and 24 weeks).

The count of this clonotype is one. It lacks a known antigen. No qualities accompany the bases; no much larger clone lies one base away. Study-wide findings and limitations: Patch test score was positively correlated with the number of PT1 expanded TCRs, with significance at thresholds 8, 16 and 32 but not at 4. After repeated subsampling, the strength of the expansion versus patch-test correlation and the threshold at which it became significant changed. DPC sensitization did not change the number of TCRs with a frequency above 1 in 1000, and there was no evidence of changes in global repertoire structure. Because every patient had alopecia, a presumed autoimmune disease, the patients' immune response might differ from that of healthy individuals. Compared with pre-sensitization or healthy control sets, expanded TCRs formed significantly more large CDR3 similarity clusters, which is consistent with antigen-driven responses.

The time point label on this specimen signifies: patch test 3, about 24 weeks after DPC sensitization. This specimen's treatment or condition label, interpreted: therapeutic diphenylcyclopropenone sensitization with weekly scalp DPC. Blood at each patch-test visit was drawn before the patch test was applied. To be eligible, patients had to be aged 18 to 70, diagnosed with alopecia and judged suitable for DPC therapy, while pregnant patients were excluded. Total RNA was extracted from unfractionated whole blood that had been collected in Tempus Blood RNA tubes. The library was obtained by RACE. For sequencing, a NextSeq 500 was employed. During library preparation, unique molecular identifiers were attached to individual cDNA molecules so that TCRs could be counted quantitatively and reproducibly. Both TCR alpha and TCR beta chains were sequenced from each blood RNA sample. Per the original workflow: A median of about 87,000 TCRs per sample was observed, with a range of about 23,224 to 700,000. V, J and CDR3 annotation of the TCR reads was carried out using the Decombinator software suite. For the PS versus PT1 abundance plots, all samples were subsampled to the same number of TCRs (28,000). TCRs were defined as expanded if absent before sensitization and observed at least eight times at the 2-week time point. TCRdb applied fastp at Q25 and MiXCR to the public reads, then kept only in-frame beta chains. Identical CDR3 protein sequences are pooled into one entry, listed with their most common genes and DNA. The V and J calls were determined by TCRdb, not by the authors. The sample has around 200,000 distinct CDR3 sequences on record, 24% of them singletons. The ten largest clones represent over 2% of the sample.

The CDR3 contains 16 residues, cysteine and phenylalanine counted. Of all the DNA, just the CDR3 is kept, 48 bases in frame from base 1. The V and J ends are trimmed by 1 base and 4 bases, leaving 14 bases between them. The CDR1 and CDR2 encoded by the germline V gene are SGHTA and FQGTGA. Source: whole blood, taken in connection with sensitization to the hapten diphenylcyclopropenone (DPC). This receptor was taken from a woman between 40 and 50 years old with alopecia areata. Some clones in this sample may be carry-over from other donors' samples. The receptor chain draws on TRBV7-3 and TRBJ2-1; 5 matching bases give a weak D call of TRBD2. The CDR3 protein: CASSLIPSRDYNEQFF. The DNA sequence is TGTGCCAGCAGCTTAATCCCTAGCAGAGATTACAATGAGCAGTTCTTC.